These T cell receptor beta chains were read from a single sample in a study of immune evolution from preneoplasia to lung adenocarcinoma. Measured with immunoSEQ multiplex PCR; TCRdb has only the in-frame clones, and not every one. In the table there are 7,500 to 10,000 clones, 88% of which are singletons. Sequenced: FFPE invasive lung adenocarcinoma tissue. These receptor sequences come from a person in their 70s with invasive lung adenocarcinoma. Some clones in this sample may be carry-over from other donors' samples. The CDR3 runs from the conserved cysteine through the conserved F or W. The order of the fields is CDR3 length, clone size, V gene, D gene, J gene, CDR3 protein, CDR3 DNA. D genes are given only for firm matches. Only part of the rows carry a size: once, few, many, or a class if the clone is expanded.

length: 13; size: .; V: TRBV29-1; D: TRBD2; J: TRBJ2-1; CDR3: CSVGGLAGDEQFF; DNA: TGCAGCGTTGGGGGACTAGCGGGGGATGAGCAGTTCTTC
length: 12; size: .; V: TRBV7-6; D: .; J: TRBJ1-5; CDR3: CASSLRDQPQHF; DNA: TGTGCCAGCAGTTTGAGGGATCAGCCCCAGCATTTT
length: 14; size: .; V: TRBV6-5; D: .; J: TRBJ2-7; CDR3: CASSYSPRDYEQYF; DNA: TGTGCCAGCAGTTACTCTCCCAGGGACTACGAGCAGTACTTC
length: 12; size: .; V: TRBV28; D: .; J: TRBJ2-7; CDR3: CASSLGSREQYF; DNA: TGTGCCAGCAGTTTGGGGAGTCGGGAGCAGTACTTC
length: 12; size: once; V: TRBV18; D: .; J: TRBJ1-2; CDR3: CASSPDNYGYTF; DNA: TGTGCCAGCTCACCTGACAACTATGGCTACACCTTC
length: 12; size: .; V: TRBV30; D: .; J: TRBJ2-4; CDR3: CAWSETGNIQYF; DNA: TGTGCCTGGAGCGAAACGGGAAACATTCAGTACTTC
length: 15; size: .; V: TRBV7-9; D: TRBD2; J: TRBJ2-1; CDR3: CASSDAGGGRNEQFF; DNA: TGTGCCAGCAGTGATGCGGGCGGGGGGAGGAATGAGCAGTTCTTC
length: 12; size: .; V: TRBV29-1; D: .; J: TRBJ2-7; CDR3: CSVEAGTYEQYF; DNA: TGCAGCGTTGAGGCAGGGACGTACGAGCAGTACTTC
length: 15; size: .; V: TRBV7-3; D: TRBD1; J: TRBJ2-2; CDR3: CASSAEDRIFGELFF; DNA: TGTGCCAGCAGCGCGGAGGACAGGATATTCGGGGAGCTGTTTTTT
length: 14; size: .; V: TRBV6-6; D: TRBD1; J: TRBJ1-1; CDR3: CASSYWTGNTEAFF; DNA: TGTGCCAGCAGTTATTGGACAGGGAACACTGAAGCTTTCTTT